This record covers a single T cell receptor (beta chain). V was shortened by 2 bases and J by 12 bases, with 23 bases between the two germline ends. The germline CDR1 and CDR2 sequences are GTSNPN and SVGIG (reference sequence). The CDR3 is 14 amino acids. Clones were read by immunoSEQ multiplex PCR, and TCRdb kept only the in-frame ones, dropping some. The table includes about 260,000 clones, around 93% detected once. This sample is drawn from a study of blood T cell repertoires in COVID-19. At the level of the study: Nucleic acid was either cDNA or gDNA, and it came from T cells, B-cell-depleted T cells, or PBMCs.

This sequence joins TRBV30 and TRBJ2-7; D is possibly TRBD1 (5 bases). Source material: PBMCs or T cells enriched from blood (not recorded which). This clonotype originated in a man aged 40-55 years who had been exposed to COVID-19. CDR3 in amino acids: CAWSHNRWSELRYF. The DNA for the CDR3 is TGTGCCTGGAGTCATAACAGGTGGAGTGAGTTGCGGTACTTC.